These 15 T cell receptor beta chains share one sample of origin, sequenced in a study of tumor-infiltrating lymphocytes in primary liver carcinoma. Researchers generated TCR beta cDNA from approximately 450 ng of total RNA, relying on a constant-region primer. Nested multiplex PCR, run for three rounds with slightly modified ARM-PCR, yielded TCR beta libraries. PCR rounds one and two used TRBV1-TRBV30 forward primers with a C-beta reverse primer for 10 cycles each. TCRdb ran MiXCR on the multiplex PCR reads and lists one entry per CDR3 protein. The sample contains about 320,000 distinct CDR3 sequences, 60% to 80% of which appear only once. Germline DNA was extracted alongside blood RNA, which was obtained from unsorted whole blood. Sequenced input: peripheral blood. The source is a man in his forties with primary liver carcinoma and hepatitis B virus infection.

Regarding this clonotype: Just one base apart from a much larger clone, this may be a read error. This rearrangement joins TRBV12-3 or TRBV12-4 to TRBJ2-2, with 11 bases identical to TRBD2. The CDR3 has 15 residues. CDR3 protein: CASSLLAGETGELSF. CDR3 nucleotides: TGTGCCAGCAGCTTACTAGCGGGAGAAACCGGGGAGCTGTCTTTT.

The chain couples TRBV7-9 to TRBJ2-1, with TRBD2 as a possible D gene (6 bases). Deletions cut 4 bases from V and 9 bases from J, with 13 bases between. Germline V CDR1 and CDR2: SEHNR, FQNEAQ (reference sequence). The CDR3 has 13 residues. CDR3: CASSSFSGFEQFF. The DNA of the CDR3 is TGTGCCAGCAGCTCGTTTAGCGGCTTTGAGCAGTTCTTC. Using reference TRBV7-9 and TRBJ2-1 for the parts outside the CDR3, the full variable domain is DTGVSQNPRHKITKRGQNVTFRCDPISEHNRLYWYRQTLGQGPEFLTYFQNEAQLEKSRLLSDRFSAERPKGSFSTLEIQRTEQGDSAMYLCASSSFSGFEQFFGPGTRLTVL.

The chain has TRBV28 and TRBJ2-5; D is undetermined. CDR1 is MDHEN and CDR2 is SYDVKM in the germline V gene. This CDR3 comprises 13 residues. The germline V and J ends were trimmed by 2 bases and 1 base, with 5 bases remaining between them. CDR3 sequence: CASSLVGQETQYF. The CDR3 DNA sequence: TGTGCCAGCAGTTTAGTCGGCCAAGAGACCCAGTACTTC. Full variable domain (remainder filled in from reference TRBV28 and TRBJ2-5): DVKVTQSSRYLVKRTGEKVFLECVQDMDHENMFWYRQDPGLGLRLIYFSYDVKMKEKGDIPEGYSVSREKKERFSLILESASTNQTSMYLCASSLVGQETQYFGPGTRLLVL.

Points on this clonotype: Compared with germline, one end of the junction differs, possibly owing to a read error. The V gene is TRBV29-1, the J gene TRBJ2-5; the D gene is possibly TRBD2 (5 bases). The CDR3 contains 12 residues. Germline CDR1 and CDR2: SQVTM and ANQGSEA. The CDR3 region is CSVQTSGETEYF. CDR3 nucleotides: TGCAGCGTTCAGACAAGCGGAGAGACCGAGTACTTC.

About this clonotype: Mismatch with germline at one junction end may stem from a read error. V usage is TRBV4-3 and J usage is TRBJ2-2, with D perhaps matching TRBD1 (6 bases). This CDR3 spans 18 amino acids. CDR1 and CDR2 (germline): LGHNA, YSLEER. The CDR3 region is CASSQSGGRTLNIGELLF. Here the CDR3 DNA reads TGCGCCAGCAGCCAATCTGGGGGCAGGACTCTGAACATCGGGGAGCTGCTTTTT.

This clonotype came up a few times. This may come from a read error, since a much larger clone is one base off. The chain combines TRBV29-1 with TRBJ2-4, with D unresolved. The germline gives CDR1 SQVTM, CDR2 ANQGSEA. The CDR3 runs to 13 residues. In nucleotides, the CDR3 is TGCAACGCTTCCCCAATAGCCAAAAACATTCAGTACTTC. Protein: CNASPIAKNIQYF.

Notes on this clonotype: A read error may be the cause here, since a much bigger clone is one base away. The gene calls are TRBV2 and TRBJ2-1, with TRBD2 matching 10 bases. CDR3 size: 15 residues. CDR1 is SNHLY, CDR2 FYNNEI, per germline. Trimming removed 1 base from V and 7 bases from J; junction bases left unmatched: 4. Written as DNA, the CDR3 is TGTGCCAGCAGTGAAGGGACTAGCGGAGAGAATGAGCAGTTCTTC. It yields the protein CASSEGTSGENEQFF. Supplemented by reference TRBV2 and TRBJ2-1, the full variable domain reads EPEVTQTPSHQVTQMGQEVILRCVPISNHLYFYWYRQILGQKVEFLVSFYNNEISEKSEIFDDQFSVERPDGSNFTLKIRSTKLEDSAMYFCASSEGTSGENEQFFGPGTRLTVL.

This clonotype was picked up a small number of times. One junction end disagrees with the germline gene, perhaps due to a read error. The chain combines TRBV4-3 with TRBJ2-1; TRBD2 aligns across 8 bases. Per germline, CDR1 LGHNA and CDR2 YSLEER. The CDR3 sequence is 15 residues long. The CDR3 loop reads CASSDQRGHYNERFF. The CDR3 nucleotides read TGCGCCAGCAGCGATCAGCGGGGGCACTACAATGAGCGGTTCTTC.

Remarks on this clonotype: A read error may explain this, as a much larger clone is one base away. V and J are TRBV6-7 and TRBJ2-3, with a possible D match to TRBD1 (6 bases). TRBV6-7 counts as an open reading frame of uncertain function. With 4 bases removed from V and 1 base from J, the gap between germline ends came to 15 bases. This CDR3 is built from 16 residues. The CDR3 loop is CASSSRGRTCTDTQYF. Here the CDR3 DNA reads TGTGCCAGCAGTTCCAGGGGAAGGACCTGCACAGATACGCAGTATTTT.

The CDR3 loop is CASSLAGSLGGYF. For the CDR3, the DNA is TGTGCCAGCAGCTTAGCGGGGTCCTTGGGGGGGTACTTC. The chain has TRBV7-9 and TRBJ2-7, with D possibly matching TRBD2 (6 bases). This CDR3 contains 13 residues. Germline CDR1 is SEHNR and CDR2 is FQNEAQ (reference sequence). The V gene lost 0 bases and the J gene lost 12 bases, with 15 bases spanning the gap.

Turning to this clonotype: One end of the junction fails to match germline, which may point to a read error. The V call is TRBV6-2 or TRBV6-3, the J call TRBJ2-3; D is possibly TRBD2 (5 bases). CDR1 and CDR2 from the germline V gene are MNHEY and SVGEGT. This CDR3 is 17 amino acids long. DNA for the CDR3: TGTGCCGGCAGCTACCCTGGGAGACCGCGCCCGACAGATACGCAGTATTTT. Encoded protein: CAGSYPGRPRPTDTQYF.

This clonotype turned up a few times. The chain joins TRBV5-1 to TRBJ2-5; D possibly corresponds to TRBD1 (8 bases). The CDR3 is 14 residues long. The V and J ends lost 4 bases and 5 bases respectively, with 15 bases between them. Germline-derived CDR1 and CDR2 are SGHRS and YFSETQ. This CDR3 is CASSHGQGGETQYF. The CDR3 nucleotides are TGCGCCAGCAGCCATGGACAGGGAGGGGAGACCCAGTACTTC.

This clonotype was seen many times. This chain joins TRBV29-1 and TRBJ2-3; D gene unclear. From germline, CDR1 is SQVTM and CDR2 ANQGSEA. V shed 4 bases and J shed 1 base, with 9 bases lying between them. This CDR3 has 13 amino acids. The CDR3 protein is CSVGQRGTDTQYF. CDR3 nucleotides: TGCAGCGTTGGTCAACGAGGCACAGATACGCAGTATTTT.

With regard to this clonotype: One end of the junction does not line up with germline, which may come from a read error. This chain joins TRBV6-5 and TRBJ2-7; TRBD1 matches 7 bases. Germline assignment: CDR1 MNHEY and CDR2 SVGAGI. The CDR3 length is 15 residues. The CDR3, as DNA: TGTGCCAGCAGTTACTCGGGACAGAGCTCCTGCGAGCAGTACTTC. Encoded protein: CASSYSGQSSCEQYF.

Comments on this clonotype: One end of the junction fails to match germline, which may point to a read error. The genes are TRBV5-1 and TRBJ2-1; perhaps TRBD1 as D (6 bases). The CDR3 sequence is 17 residues long. The germline V gene encodes CDR1 SGHRS and CDR2 YFSETQ. CDR3 residues: CASGEGQGGVSYNEQSF. The CDR3 DNA reads as TGCGCCAGCGGCGAAGGTCAAGGGGGAGTCTCCTACAATGAGCAGTCCTTC.